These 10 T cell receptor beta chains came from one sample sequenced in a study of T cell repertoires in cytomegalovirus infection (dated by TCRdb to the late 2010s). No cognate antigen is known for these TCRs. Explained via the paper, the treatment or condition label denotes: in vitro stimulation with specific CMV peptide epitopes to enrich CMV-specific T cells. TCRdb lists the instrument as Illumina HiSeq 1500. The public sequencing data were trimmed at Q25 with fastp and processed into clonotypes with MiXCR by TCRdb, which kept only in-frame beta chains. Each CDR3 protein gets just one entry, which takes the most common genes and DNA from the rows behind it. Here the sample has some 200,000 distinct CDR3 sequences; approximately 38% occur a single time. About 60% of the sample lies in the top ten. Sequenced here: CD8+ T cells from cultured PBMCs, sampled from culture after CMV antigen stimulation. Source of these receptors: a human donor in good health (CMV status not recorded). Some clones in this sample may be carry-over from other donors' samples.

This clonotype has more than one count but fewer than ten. The CDR3 DNA reads as TGTGCCAGCAGCTTCGGGACAGGGGGGACTAACTATGGCTACACCTTC. Amino acids: CASSFGTGGTNYGYTF. The chain links TRBV7-6 to TRBJ1-2; 11 bases fit TRBD1. Trimming removed 3 bases from V and 0 bases from J; junction bases left unmatched: 3. CDR3 size: 16 residues. The germline V gene encodes CDR1 SGHVS and CDR2 FNYEAQ.

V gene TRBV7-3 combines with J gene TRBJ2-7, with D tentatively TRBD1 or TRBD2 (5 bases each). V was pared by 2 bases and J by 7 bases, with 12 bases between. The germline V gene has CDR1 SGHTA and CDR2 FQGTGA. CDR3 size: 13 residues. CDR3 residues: CASSLSGQREQYF. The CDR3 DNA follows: TGTGCCAGCAGCTTATCGGGGCAGCGGGAGCAGTACTTC.

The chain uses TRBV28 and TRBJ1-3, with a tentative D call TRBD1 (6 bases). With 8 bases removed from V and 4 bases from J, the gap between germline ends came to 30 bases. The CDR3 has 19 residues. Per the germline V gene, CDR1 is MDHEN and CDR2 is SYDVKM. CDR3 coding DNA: TGTGCCAGCTCTCCTAGAGTCGTCTCGGACAGCGTTAAGGGAAACACCATATATTTT. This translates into CASSPRVVSDSVKGNTIYF.

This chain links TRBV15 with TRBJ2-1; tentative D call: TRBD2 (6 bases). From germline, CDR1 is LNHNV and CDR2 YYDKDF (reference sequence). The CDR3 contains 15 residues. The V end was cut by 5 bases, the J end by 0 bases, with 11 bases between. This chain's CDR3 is CATSPSSVSYNEQFF. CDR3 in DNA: TGTGCCACCAGCCCTTCTAGCGTCTCCTACAATGAGCAGTTCTTC.

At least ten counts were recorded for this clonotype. The CDR3 sequence is CASSLVGQGSPGYTF. CDR3 nucleotide sequence: TGTGCCAGCAGCTTGGTGGGACAGGGTTCGCCTGGCTACACCTTC. The chain employs TRBV11-2 and TRBJ1-2; TRBD1 agrees at 9 bases. The CDR3 sequence is 15 residues long. Germline loops: CDR1 SGHAT, CDR2 FQNNGV. The J segment lost 7 bases and the V segment lost 3 bases, leaving 9 bases of the junction unmatched.

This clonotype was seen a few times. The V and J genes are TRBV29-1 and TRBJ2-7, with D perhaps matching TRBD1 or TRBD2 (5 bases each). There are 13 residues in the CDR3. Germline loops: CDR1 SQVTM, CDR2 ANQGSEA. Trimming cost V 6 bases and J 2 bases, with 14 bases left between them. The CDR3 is CSVRTGQTYEQYF. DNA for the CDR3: TGCAGCGTGCGGACGGGGCAGACCTACGAGCAGTACTTC.

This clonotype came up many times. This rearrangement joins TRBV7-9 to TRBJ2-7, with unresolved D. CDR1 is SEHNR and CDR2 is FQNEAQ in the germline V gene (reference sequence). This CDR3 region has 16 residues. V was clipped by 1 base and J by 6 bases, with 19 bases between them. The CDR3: CASSLERTAAWGEQYF. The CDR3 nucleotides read TGTGCCAGCAGCTTAGAGAGGACGGCGGCGTGGGGCGAGCAGTACTTC.

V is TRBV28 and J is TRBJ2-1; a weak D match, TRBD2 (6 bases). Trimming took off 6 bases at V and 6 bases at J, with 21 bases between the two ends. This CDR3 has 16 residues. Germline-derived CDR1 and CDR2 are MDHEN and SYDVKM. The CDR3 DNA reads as TGTGCCAGCAGACGGTGGGGGGTACGGCGGTTCAATGAGCAGTTCTTC. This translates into CASRRWGVRRFNEQFF.

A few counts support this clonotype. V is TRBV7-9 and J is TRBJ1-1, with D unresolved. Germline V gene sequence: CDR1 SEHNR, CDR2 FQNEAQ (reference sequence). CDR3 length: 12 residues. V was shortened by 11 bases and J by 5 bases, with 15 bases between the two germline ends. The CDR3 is CAVNKRETEAFF. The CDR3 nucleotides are TGTGCCGTCAACAAGAGGGAAACTGAAGCTTTCTTT.

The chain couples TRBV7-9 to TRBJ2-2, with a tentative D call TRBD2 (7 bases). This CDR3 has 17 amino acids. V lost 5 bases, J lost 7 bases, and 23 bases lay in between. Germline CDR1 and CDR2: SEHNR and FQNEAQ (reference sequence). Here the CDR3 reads CASSSRRLGGAGGELFF. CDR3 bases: TGTGCCAGCAGCAGCCGGCGCCTAGGGGGGGCCGGCGGGGAGCTGTTTTTT.